This TCR beta chain was sequenced in a study of shared clonotypes between healthy human individuals. This CDR3 comprises 21 residues. Germline V gene data show CDR1 as LGHNA and CDR2 as YNFKEQ. The V gene end was trimmed by 0 bases and the J gene end by 0 bases; junction bases not matched to a gene: 11. Produced via immunoSEQ multiplex PCR; TCRdb's table is partial and in-frame only. The sample consists of over 2 million clones, about 90% of them appearing once. Study-level results: Larger estimated richness was generally recorded for naive subsets relative to memory subsets. The expectation was that sequencing depth would affect clonotype sharing among donors. Naive CD4 clonotypes were shared across a few donors at roughly 5%.

Note on this clone: Its specificity is unknown.

Sequenced: naive CD4+ T cells from PBMCs. The sample's subset: CD45RA+ positively selected. The receptor's source is a man aged 18 to 29 in good health. Some clones in this sample may be carry-over from other donors' samples. V gene TRBV4-2 combines with J gene TRBJ2-1; 13 positions match TRBD2. The DNA of the CDR3 is TGTGCCAGCAGCCAAGAAGCACTAGCGGGAGGGCTAATAGGCTCCTACAATGAGCAGTTCTTC. Protein: CASSQEALAGGLIGSYNEQFF.